This is a list of T cell receptor beta chains from one sample in a study of CD8 T cells in ankylosing spondylitis. TCRdb reprocessed the 5' RACE reads with MiXCR, giving one entry per CDR3 protein. The table lists about 360,000 distinct CDR3 sequences, around 15% of them singletons, with around 1% in the top ten. Sequencing was done on a sample of blood, either unsorted or a sorted T cell fraction (not recorded which). The receptors come from a male donor with ankylosing spondylitis or in good health (not recorded which). CDR3s include the opening cysteine and the closing phenylalanine or tryptophan. Fields, in order: clone size, D gene, V gene, J gene, CDR3 protein, CDR3 DNA. D genes are given only for firm matches. The size field is filled for only some rows; it gives once, few, many or a size class.

size: few; D: NA; V: TRBV10-3; J: TRBJ1-5; CDR3: CATRTEGSQPQHF; DNA: TGTGCCACCAGGACAGAGGGAAGTCAGCCCCAGCATTTT
size: many; D: NA; V: TRBV2; J: TRBJ2-1; CDR3: CASSYYNEQFF; DNA: TGTGCCAGCAGTTACTACAATGAGCAGTTCTTC
size: NA; D: NA; V: TRBV7-9; J: TRBJ1-3; CDR3: CASSRSGAGNTIYF; DNA: TGTGCCAGCAGCAGATCGGGGGCGGGAAACACCATATATTTT
size: few; D: TRBD2; V: TRBV7-8; J: TRBJ2-5; CDR3: CASSLLQRGAYQETQYF; DNA: TGTGCCAGCAGCTTATTGCAGCGGGGGGCCTATCAAGAGACCCAGTACTTC
size: NA; D: TRBD2; V: TRBV7-9; J: TRBJ2-3; CDR3: CASSLDLAGVGTDTQYF; DNA: TGTGCCAGCAGCTTAGACCTAGCGGGAGTAGGCACAGATACGCAGTATTTT
size: few; D: NA; V: TRBV29-1; J: TRBJ1-2; CDR3: CSVDARGRDYGYTF; DNA: TGCAGCGTTGACGCCCGAGGCCGCGACTATGGCTACACCTTC
size: NA; D: NA; V: TRBV9; J: TRBJ2-1; CDR3: CASSGGRGPPAEQFF; DNA: TGTGCCAGCAGCGGGGGGCGGGGCCCCCCAGCTGAGCAGTTCTTC
size: NA; D: NA; V: TRBV4-1; J: TRBJ2-1; CDR3: CASSQRVDEQFF; DNA: TGCGCCAGCAGCCAACGTGTTGATGAGCAGTTCTTC
size: few; D: NA; V: TRBV4-2; J: TRBJ2-2; CDR3: CASSQRHQNTGELFF; DNA: TGTGCCAGCAGCCAGCGCCACCAGAACACCGGGGAGCTGTTTTTT
size: few; D: TRBD1; V: TRBV6-2/TRBV6-3; J: TRBJ2-2; CDR3: CASSLGQGKRPGELFF; DNA: TGTGCCAGCTCATTGGGACAGGGAAAGAGGCCCGGGGAGCTGTTTTTT
size: NA; D: NA; V: TRBV4-1; J: TRBJ1-6; CDR3: CASSQDRLLAPLHF; DNA: TGCGCCAGCAGCCAAGATCGGCTCCTCGCCCCCCTCCACTTT
size: few; D: TRBD1; V: TRBV10-3; J: TRBJ2-7; CDR3: CAISVAGTGGNEQYF; DNA: TGTGCCATCAGTGTCGCCGGGACAGGGGGCAACGAGCAGTACTTC
size: many; D: NA; V: TRBV6-1; J: TRBJ2-3; CDR3: CASSLTATDTDTQYF; DNA: TGTGCCAGCAGCCTCACAGCCACAGACACAGATACGCAGTATTTT
size: many; D: TRBD2; V: TRBV20-1; J: TRBJ2-3; CDR3: CSAVGATSGGTDTQYF; DNA: TGCAGTGCGGTGGGGGCTACTAGCGGGGGAACAGATACGCAGTATTTT
size: many; D: NA; V: TRBV5-1; J: TRBJ2-5; CDR3: CASSLEQETQYF; DNA: TGCGCCAGCAGCTTGGAGCAAGAGACCCAGTACTTC
size: few; D: NA; V: TRBV6-1; J: TRBJ2-6; CDR3: CASSQGTSGANVLTF; DNA: TGTGCCAGCTCCCAAGGGACCTCTGGGGCCAACGTCCTGACTTTC